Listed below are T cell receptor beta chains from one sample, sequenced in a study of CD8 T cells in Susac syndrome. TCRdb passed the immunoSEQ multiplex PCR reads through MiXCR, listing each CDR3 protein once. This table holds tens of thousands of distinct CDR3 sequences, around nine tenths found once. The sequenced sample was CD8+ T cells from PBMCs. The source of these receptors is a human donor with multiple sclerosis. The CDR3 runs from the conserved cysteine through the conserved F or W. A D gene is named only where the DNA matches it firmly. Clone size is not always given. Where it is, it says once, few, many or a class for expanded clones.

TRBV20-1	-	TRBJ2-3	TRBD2	CSAGTSGRTLRSDTQYF	TGCAGTGCTGGGACTAGCGGGAGGACCCTAAGATCGGATACGCAGTATTTT
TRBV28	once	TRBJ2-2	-	CASSLRSTGELFF	TGTGCCAGCAGCTTAAGAAGCACCGGGGAGCTGTTTTTT
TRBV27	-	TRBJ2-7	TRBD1	CASSTTGGQSYEQYF	TGTGCCAGCAGTACGACAGGGGGGCAATCCTACGAGCAGTACTTC
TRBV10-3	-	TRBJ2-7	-	CAISESDYEQYF	TGTGCCATCAGTGAGTCCGACTACGAGCAGTACTTC
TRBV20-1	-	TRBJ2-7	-	CSASPSSSYEQYF	TGCAGTGCTAGTCCGAGTTCCTCCTACGAGCAGTACTTC
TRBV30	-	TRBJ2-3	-	CAWNYGERHTDTQYF	TGTGCCTGGAACTATGGGGAGAGACACACAGATACGCAGTATTTT
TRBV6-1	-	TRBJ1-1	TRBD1	CASSLDREVENTEAFF	TGTGCCAGCAGCCTGGACAGGGAAGTGGAGAACACTGAAGCTTTCTTT
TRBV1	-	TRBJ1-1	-	CTSSQTRQIGPEAFF	TGCACCAGCAGCCAGACTCGACAAATTGGGCCTGAAGCTTTCTTT
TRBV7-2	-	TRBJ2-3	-	CASSSQWESDTQYF	TGTGCCAGCAGCTCCCAGTGGGAATCAGATACGCAGTATTTT
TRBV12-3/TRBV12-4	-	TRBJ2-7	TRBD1	CASSSGQGVSYEQYF	TGTGCCAGCAGTTCTGGACAGGGGGTGTCCTACGAGCAGTACTTC
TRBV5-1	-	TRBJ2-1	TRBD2	CASSLVWSTSGGESSYNEQFF	TGCGCCAGCAGCTTGGTCTGGTCGACTAGCGGGGGGGAAAGCTCCTACAATGAGCAGTTCTTC
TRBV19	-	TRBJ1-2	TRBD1	CASSIDLTGRTNYGYTF	TGTGCCAGTAGTATAGATCTGACAGGGAGAACTAACTATGGCTACACCTTC
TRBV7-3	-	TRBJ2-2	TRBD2	CASSPLAGAAGELFF	TGTGCCAGCAGCCCTTTAGCGGGGGCGGCCGGGGAGCTGTTTTTT
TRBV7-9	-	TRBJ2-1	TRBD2	CASSWGGNEQFF	TGTGCCAGCAGCTGGGGGGGCAATGAGCAGTTCTTC